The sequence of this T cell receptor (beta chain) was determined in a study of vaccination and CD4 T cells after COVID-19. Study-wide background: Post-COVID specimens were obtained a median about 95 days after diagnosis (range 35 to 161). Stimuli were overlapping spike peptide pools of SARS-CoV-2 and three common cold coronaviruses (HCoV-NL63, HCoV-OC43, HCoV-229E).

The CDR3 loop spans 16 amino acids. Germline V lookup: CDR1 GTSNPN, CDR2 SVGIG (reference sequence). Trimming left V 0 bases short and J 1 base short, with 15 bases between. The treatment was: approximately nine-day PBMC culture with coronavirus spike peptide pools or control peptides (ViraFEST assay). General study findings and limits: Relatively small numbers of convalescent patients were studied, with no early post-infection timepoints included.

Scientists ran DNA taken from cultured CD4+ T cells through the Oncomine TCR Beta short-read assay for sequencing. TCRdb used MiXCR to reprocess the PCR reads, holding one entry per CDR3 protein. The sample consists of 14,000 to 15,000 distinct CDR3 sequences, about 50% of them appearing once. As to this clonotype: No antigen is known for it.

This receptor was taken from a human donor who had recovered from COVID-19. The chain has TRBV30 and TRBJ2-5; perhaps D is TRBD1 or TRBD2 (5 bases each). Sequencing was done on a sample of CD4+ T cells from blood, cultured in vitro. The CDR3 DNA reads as TGTGCCTGGAGTGTAAGATTCCCCGGGGCCCAAGAGACCCAGTACTTC. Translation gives CAWSVRFPGAQETQYF.